What follows is one T cell receptor beta chain and its context. The data were obtained in a study of immune cell composition in non-small cell lung cancer. Genomic DNA came from frozen unsorted single-cell suspensions. Trimming took off 6 bases at V and 3 bases at J, with 12 bases between the two ends. Germline CDR1 is SQVTM and CDR2 is ANQGSEA. This CDR3 is built from 13 residues. The protocol was immunoSEQ multiplex PCR, while the TCRdb copy is restricted to in-frame clones and leaves out a portion. Among about 2,900 clones listed, roughly 70% were seen once. The clonotype comes from a human donor with non-small cell lung cancer. The sample was lung tumor tissue. The chain links TRBV29-1 to TRBJ2-1; no firm D call. The CDR3 DNA follows: TGCAGCGTCGCGCTAGGAGACTACAATGAGCAGTTCTTC. Translating gives CSVALGDYNEQFF.